This T cell receptor (beta chain) was observed in a study of T cell repertoires in cytomegalovirus infection. TCRdb recomputed calls from the reads with MiXCR, one row per CDR3 protein. The sample includes around 530,000 distinct CDR3 sequences, more than 25% of them seen just once. This CDR3 spans 19 amino acids. The V gene's germline CDR1 is SGHTA and CDR2 FQGNSA. Trimming took 5 bases from V and 3 from J; bases not matched to a gene: 17. Sequencing input: PBMCs. The chain links TRBV7-2 to TRBJ2-3, with 10 nucleotides matching TRBD2. The source of this sequence is a human donor in good health (CMV status not recorded). Some clones in this sample may be carry-over from other donors' samples. This CDR3 reads CASSPEWLAGVRGTDTQYF. CDR3 in DNA: TGTGCCAGCAGCCCAGAGTGGCTAGCGGGAGTACGGGGGACAGATACGCAGTATTTT.